The clone carrying this T cell receptor (beta chain) was detected many times. Molecular barcoding with unique molecular identifiers was used for the TCRbeta library. TCRdb reanalysed the PCR reads using MiXCR and keeps one entry per CDR3 protein. The table shows around 530,000 distinct CDR3 sequences, with approximately 29% occurring only once. The data were obtained in a study of T-cell reconstitution after alpha-beta-depleted transplantation in children. CDR1 and CDR2 from the germline V gene are SGHRS and YFSETQ. This CDR3 is 13 amino acids long. J lost 7 bases, V lost 4 bases, and 6 bases had no gene match.

The TCR originated in a human donor who donated a stem cell graft to a child with aplastic anemia. Sequenced here: PBMCs from the stem cell graft donor, sampled from the stem cell graft. The chain carries TRBV5-1 and TRBJ1-1; 8 nucleotides line up with TRBD1. The CDR3 sequence is CASSLGDRGEAFF. DNA of the CDR3: TGCGCCAGCAGCCTGGGAGACAGGGGTGAAGCTTTCTTT. Variable domain in full (rest from reference TRBV5-1 and TRBJ1-1): KAGVTQTPRYLIKTRGQQVTLSCSPISGHRSVSWYQQTPGQGLQFLFEYFSETQRNKGNFPGRFSGRQFSNSRSEMNVSTLELGDSALYLCASSLGDRGEAFFGQGTRLTVV.